A single sample is the source of the 16 T cell receptor beta chains below, sequenced in a study of blood T cell repertoires in COVID-19. Using immunoSEQ multiplex PCR, the repertoire was profiled, and TCRdb retains in-frame clones only, with some absent. The sample lists 300,000 or so clones, 90% seen once, with 2.6% in the top ten. Material for sequencing was PBMCs or T cells enriched from blood (not recorded which). The source is a man aged 55 to 69 who had recovered from COVID-19.

The chain has TRBV9 and TRBJ2-2; 8 nucleotides line up with TRBD1. Germline V gene lookup returns CDR1 SGDLS and CDR2 YYNGEE. The CDR3 is made up of 16 amino acids. The junction had 9 bases not matched to a gene; V was cut back by 4 bases and J by 4 bases. CDR3 amino acids: CASSLAPRGPTGELFF. The CDR3 DNA sequence: TGTGCCAGCAGCCTAGCCCCCAGGGGGCCCACCGGGGAGCTGTTTTTT.

There are a few counts of this clone. The rearrangement links TRBV3-1 (or the pseudogene TRBV3-2) to TRBJ2-3; no definite D call. Per the germline V gene, CDR1 is LGHDT and CDR2 is YNNKEL (reference sequence). The CDR3 contains 16 residues. V lost 1 base to trimming and J lost 1 base, with 12 bases between them. CDR3 bases: TGTGCCAGCAGCCAAGGAGTACTCACGGGCACAGATACGCAGTATTTT. It yields the protein CASSQGVLTGTDTQYF.

CDR3 sequence (DNA): TGTGCCAGCAGCGTATCCGGACAGGGCCAGGCGGAGACCCAGTACTTC. Translated: CASSVSGQGQAETQYF. The chain recombines TRBV9 with TRBJ2-5; 8 bases are shared with TRBD1. This CDR3 is built from 16 residues. CDR1 SGDLS and CDR2 YYNGEE come from the germline V gene. The ends lost 1 base at V and 5 bases at J; junction bases unmatched: 10.

This clone appeared once. The chain joins TRBV13 to TRBJ2-2; a weak D match, TRBD1 (5 bases). V was cut by 2 bases and J by 9 bases, with 10 bases left in between. CDR1 is PRHDT, CDR2 FYEKMQ, per germline (reference sequence). The CDR3 totals 13 residues. The CDR3 bases are TGTGCCAGCAGCTTACAGGGCGTCCGGGAGCTGTTTTTT. It specifies CASSLQGVRELFF.

The chain is built from TRBV7-9 and TRBJ2-3, with 8 nucleotides matching TRBD2. CDR3 length equals 14 residues. Germline V lookup: CDR1 SEHNR, CDR2 FQNEAQ (reference sequence). V was clipped by 4 bases and J by 5 bases; unmatched bases: 5. The CDR3 is CASSSGLAGDTQYF. The CDR3, as DNA: TGTGCCAGCAGCTCAGGACTAGCAGGAGATACGCAGTATTTT.

This sequence joins TRBV18 and TRBJ2-1, with D perhaps TRBD2 (5 bases). This CDR3 region has 16 residues. Trimming cost V 6 bases and J 8 bases, with 23 bases left between them. The germline V gene has CDR1 KGHSH and CDR2 LQKENI. The CDR3 nucleotides read TGTGCCAGCTCTCTCTCCGCGGGTGGTACTATGGATGAGCAGTTCTTC. This gives the protein CASSLSAGGTMDEQFF. The full variable domain, rest sourced from reference TRBV18 and TRBJ2-1, is NAGVMQNPRHLVRRRGQEARLRCSPMKGHSHVYWYRQLPEEGLKFMVYLQKENIIDESGMPKERFSAEFPKEGPSILRIQQVVRGDSAAYFCASSLSAGGTMDEQFFGPGTRLTVL.

The chain carries TRBV7-9 and TRBJ2-3, with 10 bases aligning to TRBD1. With V trimmed by 6 bases and J by 6 bases, 6 bases remained unmatched. Per germline, CDR1 SEHNR and CDR2 FQNEAQ (reference sequence). The CDR3 sequence is 14 residues long. CDR3 bases: TGTGCCAGCAGTTCCGGGACAGGGGCCGATACGCAGTATTTT. Translating it yields CASSSGTGADTQYF.

Concerning this clone itself: The identical CDR3 is also encoded by other nucleotide sequences in the sample. This chain uses TRBV11-2 with TRBJ1-1; 7 bases line up with TRBD1. Germline V lookup: CDR1 SGHAT, CDR2 FQNNGV. The V segment lost 4 bases and the J segment 4 bases; nucleotides outside the gene matches: 3. CDR3 length: 13 amino acids. In DNA, the CDR3 is TGTGCCAGCAGCTCGCAGGGGGGCACTGAAGCTTTCTTT. Amino acid sequence: CASSSQGGTEAFF.

This chain joins TRBV4-2 and TRBJ1-6; D call uncertain. V lost 0 bases and J 8 bases, leaving 8 bases between the germline ends. This CDR3 has 14 residues. CDR1 is LGHNA and CDR2 is YNFKEQ in the germline V gene. This chain's CDR3 is CASSQERSDSPLHF. For the CDR3, the DNA is TGTGCCAGCAGCCAAGAGCGGAGCGATTCACCCCTCCACTTT.

The chain carries TRBV5-1 and TRBJ2-1; D is perhaps TRBD2 (5 bases). This CDR3 is built from 13 residues. The germline V gene has CDR1 SGHRS and CDR2 YFSETQ. V was clipped by 0 bases and J by 8 bases, with 9 bases between them. CDR3 sequence (DNA): TGCGCCAGCAGCTTGGGGTGGGGAGATGAGCAGTTCTTC. Translated, it gives CASSLGWGDEQFF.

This chain joins TRBV19 and TRBJ2-1, with 9 bases that match TRBD2. The ends lost 5 bases at V and 9 bases at J; junction bases unmatched: 17. The CDR3 has 17 residues. Germline-derived CDR1 and CDR2 are LNHDA and SQIVND (reference sequence). CDR3 protein: CASSPRPSGGLTGEQFF. CDR3 sequence (DNA): TGTGCCAGTAGTCCGCGACCAAGCGGGGGGCTCACCGGTGAGCAGTTCTTC.

This clone was seen at least ten times. The gene calls are TRBV2 and TRBJ2-7, with 9 bases fitting TRBD1. Germline V gene data show CDR1 as SNHLY and CDR2 as FYNNEI. This CDR3 is built from 14 residues. The V and J ends lost 7 bases and 4 bases, in that order; junction bases with no gene match: 8. In DNA, the CDR3 is TGTGCCAGCACGGGGACAGGGACCGAGTACGAGCAGTACTTC. It specifies CASTGTGTEYEQYF.

This clone was detected only a few times. This chain links TRBV7-6 with TRBJ2-7; TRBD1 aligns across 7 bases. Germline loops: CDR1 SGHVS, CDR2 FNYEAQ. This CDR3 spans 16 amino acids. With 4 bases clipped from V and 1 base from J, the junction kept 10 bases outside the gene matches. The CDR3 loop reads CASSSQSDRRSYEQYF. For the CDR3, the DNA is TGTGCCAGCAGCTCGCAATCGGACAGGCGATCCTACGAGCAGTACTTC.

V usage is TRBV6-5 and J usage is TRBJ2-7; 7 nucleotides agree with TRBD2. Germline V gene data show CDR1 as MNHEY and CDR2 as SVGAGI. The V segment lost 7 bases and the J segment 0 bases; nucleotides outside the gene matches: 6. CDR3 size: 14 residues. In DNA form, the CDR3 reads TGTGCCAGCAATAAACTAGCGAACTCCTACGAGCAGTACTTC. It encodes CASNKLANSYEQYF.

This chain links TRBV19 with TRBJ2-1, with D unclear. Germline values: CDR1 LNHDA, CDR2 SQIVND (reference sequence). V lost 1 base, J lost 8 bases, and 9 bases lay in between. The CDR3 covers 13 residues. CDR3 amino acids: CASSIAPGYEQFF. In nucleotides, the CDR3 is TGTGCCAGTAGTATAGCGCCCGGGTATGAGCAGTTCTTC.

This chain links TRBV6-2 or TRBV6-3 with TRBJ1-6; D may be TRBD1 (6 bases). Germline CDR1 is MNHEY and CDR2 is SVGEGT. The CDR3 sequence is 17 residues long. Trimming removed 0 bases at V and 7 bases at J, with 16 bases between. CDR3 in DNA: TGTGCCAGCAGTTACTCAGACAGGCTCTACCTAAATTCACCCCTCCACTTT. Its translation is CASSYSDRLYLNSPLHF.